Described below is a single T cell receptor beta chain sequence and its context. Participants came from about two dozen US areas, aged about 18 to 90 years. Cohort allocation depended upon clinical history that participants reported. For recovered donors of Cohort 3, there were two negative PCRs, clearance, or symptom resolution. The ends lost 4 bases at V and 3 bases at J; junction bases unmatched: 4. The germline gives CDR1 KGHDR, CDR2 SFDVKD. The CDR3 runs to 15 residues. Repertoires were generated with immunoSEQ multiplex PCR, while TCRdb's copy carries only in-frame clones and drops some. The sample shows about 280,000 clones, 88% of them seen only once. This sample is part of a study of blood T cell repertoires in COVID-19. Across the study: COVID-19 samples collected from the United States, Italy and Spain covered acute and convalescent phases.

This sequence was found in a woman aged 25 to 45 who had recovered from COVID-19. The sequenced sample was PBMCs or T cells enriched from blood (not recorded which). V is TRBV24-1 and J is TRBJ1-2; 10 nucleotides agree with TRBD1. The CDR3 sequence is CATSESGTGDYGYTF. Here the CDR3 DNA reads TGTGCCACCAGTGAATCCGGGACAGGGGACTATGGCTACACCTTC.